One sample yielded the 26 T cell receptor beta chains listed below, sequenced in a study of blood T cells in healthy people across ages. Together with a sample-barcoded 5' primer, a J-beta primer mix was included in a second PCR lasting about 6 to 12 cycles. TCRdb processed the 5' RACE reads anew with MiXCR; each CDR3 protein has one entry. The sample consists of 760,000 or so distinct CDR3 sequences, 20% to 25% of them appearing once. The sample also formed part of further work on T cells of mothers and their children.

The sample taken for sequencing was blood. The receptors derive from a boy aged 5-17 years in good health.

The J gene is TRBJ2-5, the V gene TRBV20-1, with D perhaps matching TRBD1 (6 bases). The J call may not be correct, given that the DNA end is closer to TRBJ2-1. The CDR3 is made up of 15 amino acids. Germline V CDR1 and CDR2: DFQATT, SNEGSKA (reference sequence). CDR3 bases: TGCAGTGCTCAACCCCCGGTTAGAGGGGGATATGAGCAGTTCTTC. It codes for CSAQPPVRGGYEQFF.

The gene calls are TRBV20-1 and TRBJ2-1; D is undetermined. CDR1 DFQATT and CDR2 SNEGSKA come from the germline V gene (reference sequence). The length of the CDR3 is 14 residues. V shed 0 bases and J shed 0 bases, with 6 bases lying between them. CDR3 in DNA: TGCAGTGCTAGAGATTTGGGCTCCTACAATGAGCAGTTCTTC. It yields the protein CSARDLGSYNEQFF.

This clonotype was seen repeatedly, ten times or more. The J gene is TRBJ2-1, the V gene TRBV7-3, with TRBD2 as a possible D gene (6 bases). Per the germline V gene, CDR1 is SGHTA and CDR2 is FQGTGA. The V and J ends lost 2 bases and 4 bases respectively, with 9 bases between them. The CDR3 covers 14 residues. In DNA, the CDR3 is TGTGCCAGCAGCTTAGGGGGGAGGTACAATGAGCAGTTCTTC. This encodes CASSLGGRYNEQFF.

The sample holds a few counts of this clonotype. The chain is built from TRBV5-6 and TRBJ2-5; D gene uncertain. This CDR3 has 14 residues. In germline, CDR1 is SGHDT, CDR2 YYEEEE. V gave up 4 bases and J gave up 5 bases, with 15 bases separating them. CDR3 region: CASSKDGRVETQYF. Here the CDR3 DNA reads TGTGCCAGCAGCAAAGACGGGCGAGTTGAGACCCAGTACTTC.

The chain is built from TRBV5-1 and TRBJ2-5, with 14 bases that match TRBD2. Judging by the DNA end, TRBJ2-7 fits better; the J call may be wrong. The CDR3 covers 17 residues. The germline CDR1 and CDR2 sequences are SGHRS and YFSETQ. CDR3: CASSAGLAGDPLYEQYF. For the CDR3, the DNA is TGCGCCAGCAGCGCGGGACTAGCGGGAGACCCCCTCTACGAGCAGTACTTC.

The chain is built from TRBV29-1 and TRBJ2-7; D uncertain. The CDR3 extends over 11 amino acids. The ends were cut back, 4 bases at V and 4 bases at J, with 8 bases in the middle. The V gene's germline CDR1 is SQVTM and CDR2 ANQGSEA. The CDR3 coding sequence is TGCAGCGTTGTGGGGATTTACGAGCAGTACTTC. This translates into CSVVGIYEQYF.

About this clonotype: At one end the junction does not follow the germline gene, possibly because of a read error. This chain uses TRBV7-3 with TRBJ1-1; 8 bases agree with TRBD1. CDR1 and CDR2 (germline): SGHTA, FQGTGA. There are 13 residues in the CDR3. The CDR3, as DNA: TGTGCCAGCAGCATAACAGGGGGTGGAGAAGCTTTCTTT. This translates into CASSITGGGEAFF.

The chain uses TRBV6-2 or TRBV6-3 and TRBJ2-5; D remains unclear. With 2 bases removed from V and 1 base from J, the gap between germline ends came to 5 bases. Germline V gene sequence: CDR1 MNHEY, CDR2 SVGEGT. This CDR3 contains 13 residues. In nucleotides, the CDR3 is TGTGCCAGCAGTTACCCTGTCCAAGAGACCCAGTACTTC. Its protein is CASSYPVQETQYF.

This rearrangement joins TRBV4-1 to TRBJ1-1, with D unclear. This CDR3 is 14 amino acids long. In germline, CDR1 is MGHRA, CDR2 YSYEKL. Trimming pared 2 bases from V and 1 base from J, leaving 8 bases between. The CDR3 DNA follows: TGCGCCAGCAGCCAACTTACAGAGAACACTGAAGCTTTCTTT. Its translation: CASSQLTENTEAFF.

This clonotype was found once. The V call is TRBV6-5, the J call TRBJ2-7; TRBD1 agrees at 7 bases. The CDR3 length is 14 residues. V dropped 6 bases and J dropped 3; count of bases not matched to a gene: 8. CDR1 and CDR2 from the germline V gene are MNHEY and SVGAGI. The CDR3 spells CASRSGTEYYEQYF. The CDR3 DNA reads TGTGCCAGCAGATCCGGGACAGAGTACTACGAGCAGTACTTC.

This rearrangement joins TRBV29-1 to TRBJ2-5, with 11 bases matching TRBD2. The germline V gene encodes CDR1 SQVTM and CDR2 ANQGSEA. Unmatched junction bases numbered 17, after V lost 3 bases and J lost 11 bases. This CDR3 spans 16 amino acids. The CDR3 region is CSVDGLLAGVEGEQYF. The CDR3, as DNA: TGCAGCGTTGACGGCTTACTAGCGGGAGTAGAGGGGGAGCAGTACTTC.

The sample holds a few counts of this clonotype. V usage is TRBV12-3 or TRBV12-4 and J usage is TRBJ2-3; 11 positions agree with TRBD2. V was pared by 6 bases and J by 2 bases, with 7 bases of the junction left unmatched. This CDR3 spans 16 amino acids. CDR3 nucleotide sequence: TGTGCCAGCAGCGATGGTAGCGGGAGGGCCACAGATACGCAGTATTTT. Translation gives CASSDGSGRATDTQYF.

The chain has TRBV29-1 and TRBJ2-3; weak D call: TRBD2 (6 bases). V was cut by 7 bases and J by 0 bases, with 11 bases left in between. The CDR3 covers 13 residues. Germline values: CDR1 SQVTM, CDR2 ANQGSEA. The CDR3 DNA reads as TGCAGCGCCAGCGGGTCTAGCACAGATACGCAGTATTTT. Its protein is CSASGSSTDTQYF.

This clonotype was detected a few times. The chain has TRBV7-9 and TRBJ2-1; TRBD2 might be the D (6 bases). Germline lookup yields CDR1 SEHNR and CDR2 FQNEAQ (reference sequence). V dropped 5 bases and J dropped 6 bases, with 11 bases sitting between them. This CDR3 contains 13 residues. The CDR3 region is CASSRGSPNEQFF. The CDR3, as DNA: TGTGCCAGCAGCCGGGGGTCCCCCAATGAGCAGTTCTTC.

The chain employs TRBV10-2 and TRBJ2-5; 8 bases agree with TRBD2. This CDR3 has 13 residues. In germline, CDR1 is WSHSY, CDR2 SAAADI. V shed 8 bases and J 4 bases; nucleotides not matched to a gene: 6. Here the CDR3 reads CASGERERETQYF. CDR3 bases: TGCGCCAGCGGCGAGCGGGAGCGAGAGACCCAGTACTTC.

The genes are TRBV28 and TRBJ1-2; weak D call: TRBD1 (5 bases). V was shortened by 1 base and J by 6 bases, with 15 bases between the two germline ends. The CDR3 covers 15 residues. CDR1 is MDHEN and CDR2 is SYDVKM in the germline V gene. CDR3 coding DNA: TGTGCCAGCAGTTTATATCCAGGGCGGGTCCATGGCTACACCTTC. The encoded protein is CASSLYPGRVHGYTF.

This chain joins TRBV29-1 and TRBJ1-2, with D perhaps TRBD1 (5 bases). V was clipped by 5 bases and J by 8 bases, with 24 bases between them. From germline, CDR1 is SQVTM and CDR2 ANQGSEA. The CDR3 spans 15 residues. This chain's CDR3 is CSVSPGLMTQEGYTF. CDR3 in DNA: TGCAGCGTTTCCCCGGGACTGATGACTCAGGAAGGCTACACCTTC. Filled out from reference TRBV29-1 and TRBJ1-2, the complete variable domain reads SAVISQKPSRDICQRGTSLTIQCQVDSQVTMMFWYRQQPGQSLTLIATANQGSEATYESGFVIDKFPISRPNLTFSTLTVSNMSPEDSSIYLCSVSPGLMTQEGYTFGSGTRLTVV.

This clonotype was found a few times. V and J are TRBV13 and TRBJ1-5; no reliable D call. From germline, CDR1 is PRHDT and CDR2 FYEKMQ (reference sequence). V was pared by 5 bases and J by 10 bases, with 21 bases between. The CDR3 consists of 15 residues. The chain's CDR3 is CASSRTAEPTSPQHF. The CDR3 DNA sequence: TGTGCCAGCAGCCGTACCGCCGAGCCTACCAGCCCCCAGCATTTT.

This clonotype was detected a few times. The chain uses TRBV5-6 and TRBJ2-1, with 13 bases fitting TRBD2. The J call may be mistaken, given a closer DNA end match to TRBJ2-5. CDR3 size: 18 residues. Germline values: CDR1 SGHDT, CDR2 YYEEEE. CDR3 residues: CASSLGLGLAGAGETQYF. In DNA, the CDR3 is TGTGCCAGCAGCTTGGGTTTAGGACTAGCGGGAGCTGGTGAGACCCAGTACTTC.

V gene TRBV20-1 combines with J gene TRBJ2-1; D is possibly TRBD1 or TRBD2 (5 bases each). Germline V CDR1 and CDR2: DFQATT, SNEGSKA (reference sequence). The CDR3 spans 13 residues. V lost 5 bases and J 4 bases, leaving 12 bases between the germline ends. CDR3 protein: CSADPGRYNEQFF. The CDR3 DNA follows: TGCAGTGCTGACCCGGGACGTTACAATGAGCAGTTCTTC.

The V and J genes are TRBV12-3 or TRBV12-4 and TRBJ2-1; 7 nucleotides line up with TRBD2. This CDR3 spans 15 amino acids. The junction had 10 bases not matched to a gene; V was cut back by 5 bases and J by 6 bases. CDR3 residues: CASSLSGGGVNEQFF. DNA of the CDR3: TGTGCCAGCAGTCTATCTGGGGGGGGTGTCAATGAGCAGTTCTTC.

CDR3 sequence reads: CASSEGRRDTQYF. DNA of the CDR3: TGTGCCAGCAGTGAGGGACGGCGAGATACGCAGTATTTT. The rearrangement joins TRBV6-1 to TRBJ2-3; D could derive from TRBD1 or TRBD2 (5 bases each). CDR1 is MNHNS and CDR2 is SASEGT in the germline V gene. The CDR3 is 13 amino acids. Trimming pared 3 bases from V and 5 bases from J, leaving 9 bases between.

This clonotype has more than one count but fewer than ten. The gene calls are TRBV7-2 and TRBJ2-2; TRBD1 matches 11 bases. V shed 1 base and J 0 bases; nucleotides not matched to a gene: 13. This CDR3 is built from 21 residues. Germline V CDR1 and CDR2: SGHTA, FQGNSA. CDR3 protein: CASSLGKRTGGAHSNTGELFF. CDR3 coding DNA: TGTGCCAGCAGCTTAGGCAAGAGGACAGGGGGCGCCCATTCGAACACCGGGGAGCTGTTTTTT.

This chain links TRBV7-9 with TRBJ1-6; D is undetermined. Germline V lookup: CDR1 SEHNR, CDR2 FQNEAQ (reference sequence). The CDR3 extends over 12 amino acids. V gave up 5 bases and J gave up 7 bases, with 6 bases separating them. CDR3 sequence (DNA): TGTGCCAGCAGCATCCCCAATTCACCCCTCCACTTT. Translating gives CASSIPNSPLHF.

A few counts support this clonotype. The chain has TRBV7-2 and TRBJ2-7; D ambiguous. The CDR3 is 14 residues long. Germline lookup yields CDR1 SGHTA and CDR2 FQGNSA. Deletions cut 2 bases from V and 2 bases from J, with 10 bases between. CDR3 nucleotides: TGTGCCAGCAGCTTACCCGCGCTGACCTACGAGCAGTACTTC. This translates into CASSLPALTYEQYF.

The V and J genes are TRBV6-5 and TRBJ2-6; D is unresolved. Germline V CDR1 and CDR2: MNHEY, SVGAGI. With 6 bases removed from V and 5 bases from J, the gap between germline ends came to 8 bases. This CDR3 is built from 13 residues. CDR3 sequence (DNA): TGTGCCAGCAGGCCATATAGGGCCAACGTCCTGACTTTC. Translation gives CASRPYRANVLTF.